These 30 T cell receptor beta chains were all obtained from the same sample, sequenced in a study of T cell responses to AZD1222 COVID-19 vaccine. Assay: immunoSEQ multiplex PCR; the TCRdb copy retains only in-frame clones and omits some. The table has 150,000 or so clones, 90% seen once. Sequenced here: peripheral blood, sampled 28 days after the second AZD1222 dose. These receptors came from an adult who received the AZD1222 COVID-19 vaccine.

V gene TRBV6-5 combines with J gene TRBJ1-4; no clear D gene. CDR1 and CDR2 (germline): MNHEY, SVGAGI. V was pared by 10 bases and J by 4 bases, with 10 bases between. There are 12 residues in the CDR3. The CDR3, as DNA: TGTGCCACCGTGCGGAGTAATGAAAAACTGTTTTTT. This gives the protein CATVRSNEKLFF.

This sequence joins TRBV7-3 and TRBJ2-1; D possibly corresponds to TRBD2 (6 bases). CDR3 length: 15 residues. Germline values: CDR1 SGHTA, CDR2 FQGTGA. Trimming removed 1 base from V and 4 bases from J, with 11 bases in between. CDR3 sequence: CASSLRRETYNEQFF. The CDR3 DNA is TGTGCCAGCAGCTTAAGGAGGGAGACGTACAATGAGCAGTTCTTC.

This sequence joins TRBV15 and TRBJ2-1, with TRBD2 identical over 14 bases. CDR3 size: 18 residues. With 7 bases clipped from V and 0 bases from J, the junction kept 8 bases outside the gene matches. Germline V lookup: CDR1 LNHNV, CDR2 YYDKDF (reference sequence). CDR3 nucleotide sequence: TGTGCCACCACCCATGGACTAGCGGGAGGATTCTCCTACAATGAGCAGTTCTTC. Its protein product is CATTHGLAGGFSYNEQFF.

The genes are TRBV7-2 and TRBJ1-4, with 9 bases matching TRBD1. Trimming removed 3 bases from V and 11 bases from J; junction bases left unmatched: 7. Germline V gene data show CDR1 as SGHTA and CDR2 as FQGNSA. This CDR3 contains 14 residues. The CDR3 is CASSFRTGADKLFF. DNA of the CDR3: TGTGCCAGCAGCTTTAGGACAGGGGCTGATAAACTGTTTTTT.

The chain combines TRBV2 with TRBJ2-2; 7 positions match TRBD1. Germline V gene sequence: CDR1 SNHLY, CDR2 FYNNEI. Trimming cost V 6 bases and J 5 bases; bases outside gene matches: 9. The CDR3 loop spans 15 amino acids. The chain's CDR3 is CASRKTGARTGELFF. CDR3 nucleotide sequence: TGTGCCAGCAGAAAAACAGGGGCTCGGACCGGGGAGCTGTTTTTT.

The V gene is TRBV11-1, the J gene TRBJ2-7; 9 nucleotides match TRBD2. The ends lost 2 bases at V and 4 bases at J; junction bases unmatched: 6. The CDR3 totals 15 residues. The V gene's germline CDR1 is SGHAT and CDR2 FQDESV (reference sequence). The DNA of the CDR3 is TGTGCCAGCAGCTTATCGACTAGCGGAGGGTACGAGCAGTACTTC. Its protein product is CASSLSTSGGYEQYF. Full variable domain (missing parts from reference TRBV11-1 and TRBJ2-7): EAEVAQSPRYKITEKSQAVAFWCDPISGHATLYWYRQILGQGPELLVQFQDESVVDDSQLPKDRFSAERLKGVDSTLKIQPAELGDSAMYLCASSLSTSGGYEQYFGPGTRLTVT.

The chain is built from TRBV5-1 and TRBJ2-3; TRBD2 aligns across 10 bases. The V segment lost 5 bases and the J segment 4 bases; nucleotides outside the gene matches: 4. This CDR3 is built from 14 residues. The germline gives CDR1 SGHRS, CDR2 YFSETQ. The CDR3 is CASRLAGESDTQYF. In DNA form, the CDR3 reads TGCGCCAGCAGGCTAGCGGGAGAATCAGATACGCAGTATTTT.

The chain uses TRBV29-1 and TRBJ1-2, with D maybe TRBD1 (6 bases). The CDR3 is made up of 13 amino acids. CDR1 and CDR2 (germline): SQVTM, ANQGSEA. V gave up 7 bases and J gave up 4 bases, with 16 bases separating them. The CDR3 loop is CSASTGHGYGYTF. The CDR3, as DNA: TGCAGCGCTTCGACAGGCCATGGCTATGGCTACACCTTC.

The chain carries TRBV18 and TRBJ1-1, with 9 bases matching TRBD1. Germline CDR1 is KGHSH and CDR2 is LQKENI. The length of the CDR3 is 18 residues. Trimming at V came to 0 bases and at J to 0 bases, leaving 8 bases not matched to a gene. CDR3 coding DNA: TGTGCCAGCTCACCACCTCCGTGGGACAGGGTCATGAACACTGAAGCTTTCTTT. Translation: CASSPPPWDRVMNTEAFF.

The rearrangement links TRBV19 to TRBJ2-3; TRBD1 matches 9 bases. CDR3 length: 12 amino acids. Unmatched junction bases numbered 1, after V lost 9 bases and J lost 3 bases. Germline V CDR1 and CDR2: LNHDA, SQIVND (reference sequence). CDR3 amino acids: CASGQGTDTQYF. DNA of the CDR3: TGTGCCAGCGGACAGGGGACAGATACGCAGTATTTT. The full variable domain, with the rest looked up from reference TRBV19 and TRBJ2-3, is DGGITQSPKYLFRKEGQNVTLSCEQNLNHDAMYWYRQDPGQGLRLIYYSQIVNDFQKGDIAEGYSVSREKKESFPLTVTSAQKNPTAFYLCASGQGTDTQYFGPGTRLTVL.

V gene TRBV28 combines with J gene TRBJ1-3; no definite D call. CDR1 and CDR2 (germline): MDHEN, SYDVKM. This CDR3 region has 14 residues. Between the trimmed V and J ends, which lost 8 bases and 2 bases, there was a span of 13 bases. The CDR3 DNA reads TGTGCCAGCGTCCCGGCAGCTACTGGAAACACCATATATTTT. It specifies CASVPAATGNTIYF. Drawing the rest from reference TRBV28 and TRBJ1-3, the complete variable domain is DVKVTQSSRYLVKRTGEKVFLECVQDMDHENMFWYRQDPGLGLRLIYFSYDVKMKEKGDIPEGYSVSREKKERFSLILESASTNQTSMYLCASVPAATGNTIYFGEGSWLTVV.

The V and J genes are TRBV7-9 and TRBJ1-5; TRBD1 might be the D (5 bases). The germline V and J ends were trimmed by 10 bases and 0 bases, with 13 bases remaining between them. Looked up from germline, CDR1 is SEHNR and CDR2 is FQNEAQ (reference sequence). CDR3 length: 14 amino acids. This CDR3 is CATNPTVSNQPQHF. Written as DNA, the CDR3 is TGTGCCACCAATCCGACAGTTAGCAATCAGCCCCAGCATTTT. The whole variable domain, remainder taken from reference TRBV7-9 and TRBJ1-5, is DTGVSQNPRHKITKRGQNVTFRCDPISEHNRLYWYRQTLGQGPEFLTYFQNEAQLEKSRLLSDRFSAERPKGSFSTLEIQRTEQGDSAMYLCATNPTVSNQPQHFGDGTRLSIL.

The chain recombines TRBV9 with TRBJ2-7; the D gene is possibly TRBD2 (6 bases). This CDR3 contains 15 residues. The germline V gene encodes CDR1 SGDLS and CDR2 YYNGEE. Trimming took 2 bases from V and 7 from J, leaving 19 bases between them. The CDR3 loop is CASSVSPDREREQYF. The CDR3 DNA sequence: TGTGCCAGCAGCGTCTCGCCTGACCGGGAGCGGGAGCAGTACTTC.

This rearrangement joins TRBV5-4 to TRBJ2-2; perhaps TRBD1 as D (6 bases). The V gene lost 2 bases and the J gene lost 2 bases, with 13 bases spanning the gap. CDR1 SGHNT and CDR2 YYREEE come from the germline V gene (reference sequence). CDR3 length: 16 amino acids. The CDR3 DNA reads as TGTGCCAGCAGCTTCGGACAGAACCGAAACACCGGGGAGCTGTTTTTT. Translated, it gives CASSFGQNRNTGELFF.

The CDR3 DNA is TGTGCCAGCAGCCGAACCTACTCTAGCGGGGGGGCAGATACGCAGTATTTT. It yields the protein CASSRTYSSGGADTQYF. The chain employs TRBV3-1 (or the pseudogene TRBV3-2) and TRBJ2-3; 12 bases are a match to TRBD2. The germline CDR1 and CDR2 sequences are LGHDT and YNNKEL (reference sequence). This CDR3 has 17 residues. J was trimmed by 4 bases and V by 4 bases; bases with no gene match: 9.

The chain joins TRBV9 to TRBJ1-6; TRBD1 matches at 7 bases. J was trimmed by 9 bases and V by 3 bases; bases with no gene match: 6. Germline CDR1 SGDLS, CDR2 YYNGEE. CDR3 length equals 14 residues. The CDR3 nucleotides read TGTGCCAGCAGCGCACAGAACAGGGGTTCACCCCTCCACTTT. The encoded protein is CASSAQNRGSPLHF.

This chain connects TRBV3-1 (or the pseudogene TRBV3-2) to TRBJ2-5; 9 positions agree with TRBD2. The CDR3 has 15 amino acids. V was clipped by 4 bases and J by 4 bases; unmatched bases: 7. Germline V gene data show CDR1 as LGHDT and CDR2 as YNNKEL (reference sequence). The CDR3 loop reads CASSRNGGGAETQYF. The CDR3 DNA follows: TGTGCCAGCAGCCGGAATGGCGGGGGGGCAGAGACCCAGTACTTC.

This chain's CDR3 is CASSSGQINEKLFF. The CDR3 bases are TGTGCCAGCAGTTCGGGACAGATTAATGAAAAACTGTTTTTT. The genes are TRBV28 and TRBJ1-4; 7 bases line up with TRBD1. With V trimmed by 4 bases and J by 4 bases, 3 bases remained unmatched. Germline CDR1 is MDHEN and CDR2 is SYDVKM. The CDR3 extends over 14 amino acids.

CDR3 region: CASSWGGKNTIYF. The CDR3 nucleotides read TGTGCCAGCAGCTGGGGGGGTAAAAACACCATATATTTT. The chain recombines TRBV5-5 with TRBJ1-3; the D gene is possibly TRBD1 (5 bases). The CDR3 has 13 residues. V was trimmed by 3 bases and J by 6 bases, leaving 10 bases between them. CDR1 is SGHKS, CDR2 YYEKEE, per germline (reference sequence).

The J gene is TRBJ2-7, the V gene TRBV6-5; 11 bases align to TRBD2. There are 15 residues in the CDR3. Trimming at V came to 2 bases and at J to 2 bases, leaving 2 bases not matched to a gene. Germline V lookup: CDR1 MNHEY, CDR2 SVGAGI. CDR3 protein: CASSYRLAGPYEQYF. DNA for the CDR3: TGTGCCAGCAGTTACCGACTAGCGGGGCCCTACGAGCAGTACTTC.

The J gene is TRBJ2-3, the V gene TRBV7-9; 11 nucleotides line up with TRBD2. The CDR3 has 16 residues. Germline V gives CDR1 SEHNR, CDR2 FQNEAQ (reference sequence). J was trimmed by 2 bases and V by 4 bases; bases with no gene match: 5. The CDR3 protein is CASSSGLAEFTDTQYF. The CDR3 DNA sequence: TGTGCCAGCAGCTCGGGACTAGCGGAGTTCACAGATACGCAGTATTTT.

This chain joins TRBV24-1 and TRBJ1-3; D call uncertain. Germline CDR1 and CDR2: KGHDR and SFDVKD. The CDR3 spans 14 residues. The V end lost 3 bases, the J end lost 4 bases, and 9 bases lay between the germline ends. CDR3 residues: CATSDPNKGNTIYF. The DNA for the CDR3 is TGTGCCACCAGTGATCCGAACAAGGGAAACACCATATATTTT.

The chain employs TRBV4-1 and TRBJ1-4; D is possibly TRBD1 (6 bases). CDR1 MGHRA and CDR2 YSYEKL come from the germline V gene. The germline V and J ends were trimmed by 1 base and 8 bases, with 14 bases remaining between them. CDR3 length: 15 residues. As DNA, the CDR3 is TGCGCCAGCAGCCAAGGGACAGCCTTGGGCGAAAAACTGTTTTTT. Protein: CASSQGTALGEKLFF.

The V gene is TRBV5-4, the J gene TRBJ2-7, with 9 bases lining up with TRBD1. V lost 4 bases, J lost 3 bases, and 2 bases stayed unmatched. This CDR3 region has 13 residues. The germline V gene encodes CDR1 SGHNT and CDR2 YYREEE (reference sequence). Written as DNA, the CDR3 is TGTGCCAGCAGCGGACAGGGGAACTACGAGCAGTACTTC. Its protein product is CASSGQGNYEQYF. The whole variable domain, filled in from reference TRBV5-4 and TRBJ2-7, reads ETGVTQSPTHLIKTRGQQVTLRCSSQSGHNTVSWYQQALGQGPQFIFQYYREEENGRGNFPPRFSGLQFPNYSSELNVNALELDDSALYLCASSGQGNYEQYFGPGTRLTVT.

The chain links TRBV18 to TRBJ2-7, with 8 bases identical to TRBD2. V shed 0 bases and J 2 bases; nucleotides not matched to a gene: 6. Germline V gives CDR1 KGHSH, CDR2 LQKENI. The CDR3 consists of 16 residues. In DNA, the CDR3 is TGTGCCAGCTCACCACCGGAGCGGGAGACCGCCTACGAGCAGTACTTC. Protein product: CASSPPERETAYEQYF.

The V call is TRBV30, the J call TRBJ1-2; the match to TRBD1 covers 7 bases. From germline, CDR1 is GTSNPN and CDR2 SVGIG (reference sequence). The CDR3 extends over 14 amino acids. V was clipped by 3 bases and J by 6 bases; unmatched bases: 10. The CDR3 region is CAWRKSRDSDGYTF. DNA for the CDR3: TGTGCCTGGAGGAAGAGCCGGGACAGCGATGGCTACACCTTC. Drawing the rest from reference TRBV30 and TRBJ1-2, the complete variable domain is SQTIHQWPATLVQPVGSPLSLECTVEGTSNPNLYWYRQAAGRGLQLLFYSVGIGQISSEVPQNLSASRPQDRQFILSSKKLLLSDSGFYLCAWRKSRDSDGYTFGSGTRLTVV.

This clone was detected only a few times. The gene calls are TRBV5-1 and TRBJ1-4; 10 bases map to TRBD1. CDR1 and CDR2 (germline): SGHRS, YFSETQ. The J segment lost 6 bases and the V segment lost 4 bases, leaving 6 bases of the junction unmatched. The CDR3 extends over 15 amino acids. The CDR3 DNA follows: TGCGCCAGCAGCAGACAGGGGGCGCAGGATGAAAAACTGTTTTTT. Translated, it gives CASSRQGAQDEKLFF.

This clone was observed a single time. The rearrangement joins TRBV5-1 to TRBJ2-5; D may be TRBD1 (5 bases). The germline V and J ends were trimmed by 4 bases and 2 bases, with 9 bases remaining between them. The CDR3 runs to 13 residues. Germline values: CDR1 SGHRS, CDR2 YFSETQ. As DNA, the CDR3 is TGCGCCAGCAGCCTCAGGGCTCAAGAGACCCAGTACTTC. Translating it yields CASSLRAQETQYF.

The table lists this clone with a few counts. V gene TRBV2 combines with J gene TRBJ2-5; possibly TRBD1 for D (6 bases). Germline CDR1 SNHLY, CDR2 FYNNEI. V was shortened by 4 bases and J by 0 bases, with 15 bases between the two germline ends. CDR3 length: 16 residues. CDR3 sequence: CASSGPGHLYQETQYF. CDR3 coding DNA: TGTGCCAGCAGTGGTCCGGGACATCTGTACCAAGAGACCCAGTACTTC. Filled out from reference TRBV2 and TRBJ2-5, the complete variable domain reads EPEVTQTPSHQVTQMGQEVILRCVPISNHLYFYWYRQILGQKVEFLVSFYNNEISEKSEIFDDQFSVERPDGSNFTLKIRSTKLEDSAMYFCASSGPGHLYQETQYFGPGTRLLVL.

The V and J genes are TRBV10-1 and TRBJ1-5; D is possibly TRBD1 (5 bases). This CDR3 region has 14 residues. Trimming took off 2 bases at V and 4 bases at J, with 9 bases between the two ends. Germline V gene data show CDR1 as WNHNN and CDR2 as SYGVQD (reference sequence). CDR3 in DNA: TGCGCCAGCAGTGAGGGGGGGACTAATCAGCCCCAGCATTTT. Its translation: CASSEGGTNQPQHF.